Presented here are 13 T cell receptor beta chains from one specimen sequenced in a study of control samples from healthy donors and cancer patients. The data were produced by immunoSEQ multiplex PCR, yet TCRdb's version contains in-frame clones alone and is incomplete. Seen here are approximately 150,000 clones, under 90% observed once, and the top ten hold more than 4%. The sample was blood. These TCRs come from a man aged 25 to 40 in good health.

The chain combines TRBV6-5 with TRBJ2-7, with a weak D call TRBD1 (6 bases). The CDR3 runs to 12 residues. The germline CDR1 and CDR2 sequences are MNHEY and SVGAGI. V shed 9 bases and J shed 1 base, with 10 bases lying between them. The CDR3 DNA follows: TGTGCCAGTTCAGGGGCTTCCTACGAGCAGTACTTC. Protein sequence: CASSGASYEQYF.

The rearrangement joins TRBV4-2 to TRBJ1-1; 8 nucleotides match TRBD1. The CDR3 is 19 residues long. Germline CDR1 reads LGHNA; CDR2 reads YNFKEQ. V lost 1 base to trimming and J lost 4 bases; unmatched junction nucleotides: 17. Here the CDR3 DNA reads TGTGCCAGCAGCCAAGTAGAGCTGCTCGGAAAGGACAGGGCCACTGAAGCTTTCTTT. It specifies CASSQVELLGKDRATEAFF.

This rearrangement joins TRBV7-2 to TRBJ1-6; D is unclear. This CDR3 has 17 residues. The germline gives CDR1 SGHTA, CDR2 FQGNSA. V was cut by 2 bases and J by 3 bases, with 14 bases left in between. The DNA for the CDR3 is TGTGCCAGCAGCTTAAGAGATTTCCCGAGCTATAATTCACCCCTCCACTTT. It yields the protein CASSLRDFPSYNSPLHF. Looking up the rest from reference TRBV7-2 and TRBJ1-6 gives the full variable domain: GAGVSQSPSNKVTEKGKDVELRCDPISGHTALYWYRQSLGQGLEFLIYFQGNSAPDKSGLPSDRFSAERTGGSVSTLTIQRTQQEDSAVYLCASSLRDFPSYNSPLHFGNGTRLTVT.

The chain has TRBV2 and TRBJ1-4, with D possibly being TRBD1 (5 bases). Germline V gene data show CDR1 as SNHLY and CDR2 as FYNNEI. CDR3 size: 18 residues. Trimming pared 6 bases from V and 2 bases from J, leaving 22 bases between. This chain's CDR3 is CASRRGRVGSWTNEKLFF. DNA for the CDR3: TGTGCCAGCAGACGGGGGAGGGTGGGGAGTTGGACTAATGAAAAACTGTTTTTT.

This clone has just a few counts. This chain uses TRBV27 with TRBJ2-2; 9 nucleotides align to TRBD1. V lost 8 bases, J lost 5 bases, and 9 bases stayed unmatched. Germline V gives CDR1 MNHEY, CDR2 SMNVEV (reference sequence). This CDR3 region has 15 residues. The CDR3 protein is CASRPGTGRTGELFF. DNA of the CDR3: TGTGCCAGCCGTCCCGGGACAGGGCGTACCGGGGAGCTGTTTTTT.

This sequence joins TRBV7-2 and TRBJ1-5, with 9 bases lining up with TRBD1. V gave up 5 bases and J gave up 3 bases; unmatched junction bases: 11. This CDR3 has 17 residues. Germline CDR1 SGHTA, CDR2 FQGNSA. The CDR3 bases are TGTGCCAGCAGCATAGGGACAGGGAAGTGGGACAATCAGCCCCAGCATTTT. This sequence encodes CASSIGTGKWDNQPQHF.

The rearrangement links TRBV5-3 to TRBJ2-2; 12 nucleotides line up with TRBD2. TRBV5-3 is designated an ORF whose function remains uncertain. The trim removed 0 bases at V and 3 bases at J, leaving 6 bases unmatched. The CDR3 covers 18 residues. The CDR3 here is CARSLGGLAGPDTGELFF. CDR3 nucleotides: TGTGCCAGAAGCTTGGGAGGACTAGCGGGGCCTGACACCGGGGAGCTGTTTTTT.

The V call is TRBV11-2, the J call TRBJ1-2; D not resolved. Germline loops: CDR1 SGHAT, CDR2 FQNNGV. The V end lost 1 base, the J end lost 2 bases, and 8 bases lay between the germline ends. This CDR3 region has 14 residues. The CDR3 DNA follows: TGTGCCAGCAGCTTAGTTCTTGCCAACTATGGCTACACCTTC. Translated: CASSLVLANYGYTF.

V gene TRBV4-2 combines with J gene TRBJ1-1, with D perhaps matching TRBD1 (5 bases). CDR1 and CDR2 (germline): LGHNA, YNFKEQ. The V end lost 0 bases, the J end lost 3 bases, and 14 bases lay between the germline ends. The CDR3 consists of 16 residues. CDR3 region: CASSQEVIMGDTEAFF. CDR3 sequence (DNA): TGTGCCAGCAGCCAAGAAGTTATCATGGGGGACACTGAAGCTTTCTTT.

The chain joins TRBV3-1 (or the pseudogene TRBV3-2) to TRBJ2-7, with D tentatively TRBD1 (6 bases). This CDR3 comprises 15 residues. Germline V CDR1 and CDR2: LGHDT, YNNKEL (reference sequence). Trimming took off 1 base at V and 3 bases at J, with 13 bases between the two ends. The CDR3 nucleotides read TGTGCCAGCAGCCAAGCAGGGGCAGGGGACTACGAGCAGTACTTC. It codes for CASSQAGAGDYEQYF.

The V call is TRBV18, the J call TRBJ1-1; TRBD1 might be the D (5 bases). Germline lookup yields CDR1 KGHSH and CDR2 LQKENI. The CDR3 runs to 18 residues. Trimming stripped 1 base from V and 0 bases from J, with 18 bases between. The CDR3 sequence: CASSPQRGRGTMNTEAFF. CDR3 nucleotide sequence: TGTGCCAGCTCACCACAACGGGGACGTGGGACTATGAACACTGAAGCTTTCTTT.

The chain employs TRBV4-3 and TRBJ2-2; 8 bases are shared with TRBD1. Trimming took 4 bases from V and 1 from J; bases not matched to a gene: 2. This CDR3 is built from 15 residues. Germline V gene lookup returns CDR1 LGHNA and CDR2 YSLEER. DNA of the CDR3: TGCGCCAGCAGCCCGGGGACAGGGAACACCGGGGAGCTGTTTTTT. Translated, it gives CASSPGTGNTGELFF.

This rearrangement joins TRBV5-6 to TRBJ2-7, with D hard to call. CDR1 and CDR2 from the germline V gene are SGHDT and YYEEEE. Trimming took off 1 base at V and 1 base at J, with 9 bases between the two ends. The CDR3 is 14 amino acids. The chain's CDR3 is CASSLSSRSYEQYF. As DNA, the CDR3 is TGTGCCAGCAGCTTGTCTAGTCGGTCCTACGAGCAGTACTTC.